This note documents a single T cell receptor (beta chain) sequence. The target antigen is unknown. This CDR3 comprises 12 residues. These data originate in a study of T cells expressing NK-cell markers. Whole-study context: Source material for TCR beta repertoires consisted of sorted CD3+CD56+NKG2C+, CD3+CD56+NKG2C- and CD3+CD56-NKG2C+ T cells. The authors sequenced eight donors, of whom seven were HCMV-seropositive and one was seronegative. Study-wide points: Nothing established the HCMV specificity of expanded NKG2C+ T cell clones.

TCRdb re-called the 5' RACE reads and gives one entry per CDR3 protein, without DNA. The clone table shows over 250,000 distinct CDR3 sequences, with the ten largest holding more than 3.5%. The TCR was taken from a woman aged 18 to 75 in good health. This chain links TRBV12-3 or TRBV12-4 with TRBJ2-3; TCRdb outputs TRBD2, but without DNA this stays unchecked. The sequenced sample was blood T cells: a sorted CD56 or NKG2C T cell subset, CD4+ or CD8+ T cells, or bulk PBMC T cells (not recorded which). CDR3 protein: CASSLKEGTRYF.